The clone carrying this T cell receptor beta chain was seen repeatedly, ten times or more. The antigen remains unidentified. This sample stems from a study of early T cells in non-severe SARS-CoV-2 infection. The wider study: Alpha and beta chains were unpaired, from unsorted whole-blood bulk RNA.

Unique molecular identifiers (one per individual cDNA molecule) were attached. A single record per CDR3 protein comes from TCRdb applying MiXCR to the 5' RACE reads. The data show some 60,000 distinct CDR3 sequences, more than 7.5% seen once. The study's findings and limits: Lookups in VDJdb leaned toward anti-spike CD8 responses and missed private and CD4 specificities.

V was clipped by 6 bases and J by 0 bases, with 12 bases between them. CDR3 length: 14 residues. The chain carries TRBV12-3 or TRBV12-4 and TRBJ2-7; no clear D gene. The origin of this receptor is an adult who was a healthcare worker with PCR-confirmed SARS-CoV-2 infection or an uninfected control (not recorded which). The specimen was whole blood. The CDR3, as DNA: TGTGCCAGCAGAGTATCCGGAACCTCCTACGAGCAGTACTTC. This codes for CASRVSGTSYEQYF.